Below, 23 T cell receptor beta chains from the same sample are listed, as sequenced in a study of T cell responses to AZD1222 COVID-19 vaccine. The data were produced by immunoSEQ multiplex PCR, yet TCRdb's version contains in-frame clones alone and is incomplete. The sample contains under 120,000 clones, 70% to 90% of which appear only once. Sequencing was performed on peripheral blood, taken 28 days after the second AZD1222 dose. All receptors derive from an adult who received the AZD1222 COVID-19 vaccine.

This chain links TRBV27 with TRBJ2-1; D unresolved. With 5 bases removed from V and 0 bases from J, the gap between germline ends came to 11 bases. Germline loops: CDR1 MNHEY, CDR2 SMNVEV (reference sequence). The CDR3 contains 15 residues. The CDR3 region is CASSASWSSYNEQFF. The CDR3 coding sequence is TGTGCCAGCAGTGCCTCTTGGAGCTCCTACAATGAGCAGTTCTTC.

In this sample, this clone turned up a few times. This sequence joins TRBV7-9 and TRBJ2-5, with 8 bases that match TRBD2. Trimming took 1 base from V and 4 from J; bases not matched to a gene: 8. Germline CDR1 and CDR2: SEHNR and FQNEAQ (reference sequence). This CDR3 region has 16 residues. This chain's CDR3 is CASSLDLAGSAETQYF. The CDR3 DNA sequence: TGTGCCAGCAGCTTAGACTTAGCGGGGTCCGCAGAGACCCAGTACTTC.

The chain employs TRBV27 and TRBJ2-2; D possibly corresponds to TRBD2 (5 bases). The CDR3 loop spans 14 amino acids. The V end was cut by 2 bases, the J end by 7 bases, with 11 bases between. CDR1 MNHEY and CDR2 SMNVEV come from the germline V gene (reference sequence). CDR3 sequence (DNA): TGTGCCAGCAGTTTAAGCGGCCATATCGGGGAGCTGTTTTTT. It yields the protein CASSLSGHIGELFF.

This chain links TRBV6-4 with TRBJ1-6; D not certain. The germline gives CDR1 MRHNA, CDR2 SNTAGT. V was shortened by 7 bases and J by 7 bases, with 14 bases between the two germline ends. This CDR3 is built from 14 residues. CDR3: CASTGNPGNSPLHF. CDR3 nucleotides: TGTGCCAGCACCGGAAACCCGGGCAATTCACCCCTCCACTTT.

About this clone itself: Other DNA sequences in this specimen translate into the identical CDR3. The chain uses TRBV29-1 and TRBJ2-6; unclear D gene. Germline loops: CDR1 SQVTM, CDR2 ANQGSEA. The CDR3 covers 13 residues. The V end was cut by 5 bases, the J end by 0 bases, with 5 bases between. The CDR3 DNA is TGCAGCGTTACAAGCTCTGGGGCCAACGTCCTGACTTTC. It is translated as CSVTSSGANVLTF.

The chain couples TRBV5-1 to TRBJ2-7; TRBD1 aligns across 8 bases. Trimming took 7 bases from V and 2 from J; bases not matched to a gene: 11. CDR1 and CDR2 (germline): SGHRS, YFSETQ. The CDR3 is 15 residues long. In nucleotides, the CDR3 is TGCGCCAGCTTCACCGGGACAGGATTTACCTACGAGCAGTACTTC. It encodes CASFTGTGFTYEQYF.

J is TRBJ2-1 and V is TRBV7-9; D unclear. CDR3 length: 12 amino acids. The germline gives CDR1 SEHNR, CDR2 FQNEAQ (reference sequence). Trimming cost V 3 bases and J 7 bases, with 7 bases left between them. The CDR3 protein is CASSLPVNEQFF. CDR3 nucleotides: TGTGCCAGCAGCTTGCCAGTAAATGAGCAGTTCTTC.

V and J are TRBV7-2 and TRBJ2-1; 7 positions agree with TRBD2. With 2 bases clipped from V and 4 bases from J, the junction kept 8 bases outside the gene matches. Per the germline V gene, CDR1 is SGHTA and CDR2 is FQGNSA. This CDR3 comprises 16 residues. In DNA, the CDR3 is TGTGCCAGCAGCTTAAACTCCGGGACTACGTACAATGAGCAGTTCTTC. It translates to CASSLNSGTTYNEQFF.

This chain links TRBV6-6 with TRBJ1-5, with 8 bases lining up with TRBD1. CDR1 MNHNY and CDR2 SVGAGI come from the germline V gene (reference sequence). This CDR3 has 16 amino acids. The junction had 10 bases not matched to a gene; V was cut back by 5 bases and J by 4 bases. DNA for the CDR3: TGTGCCAGCAGTCAGCAGGGGGCGCGTGGGAATCAGCCCCAGCATTTT. This encodes CASSQQGARGNQPQHF.

V is TRBV27 and J is TRBJ2-3; 11 bases agree with TRBD2. Trimming at V came to 3 bases and at J to 0 bases, leaving 8 bases not matched to a gene. Germline values: CDR1 MNHEY, CDR2 SMNVEV (reference sequence). The CDR3 extends over 18 amino acids. Written as DNA, the CDR3 is TGTGCCAGCAGTTTCTTGTTAGCGGGAGGGGGAAGCACAGATACGCAGTATTTT. Amino acids: CASSFLLAGGGSTDTQYF.

This chain uses TRBV19 with TRBJ2-3; 8 positions agree with TRBD1. CDR1 and CDR2 from the germline V gene are LNHDA and SQIVND (reference sequence). V was pared by 4 bases and J by 3 bases, with 9 bases of the junction left unmatched. CDR3 length: 16 amino acids. CDR3 amino acids: CASSKLQGQGTDTQYF. The CDR3 region has the DNA TGTGCCAGTAGTAAACTCCAAGGACAGGGAACAGATACGCAGTATTTT.

J is TRBJ2-7 and V is TRBV10-1, with D uncertain. The CDR3 length is 14 residues. Per germline, CDR1 WNHNN and CDR2 SYGVQD (reference sequence). V lost 0 bases, J lost 0 bases, and 6 bases lay in between. The DNA for the CDR3 is TGCGCCAGCAGTGAGTCCCCCGGCTCCTACGAGCAGTACTTC. This gives the protein CASSESPGSYEQYF.

V gene TRBV6-2 or TRBV6-3 combines with J gene TRBJ2-1; 9 positions agree with TRBD2. The CDR3 is made up of 15 amino acids. Germline CDR1 reads MNHEY; CDR2 reads SVGEGT. J gave up 4 bases and V 5 bases, and 6 bases lay outside the gene matches. CDR3 nucleotides: TGTGCCAGCAGTCAGACGACTAGCGGTTACAATGAGCAGTTCTTC. Amino acid sequence: CASSQTTSGYNEQFF.

The CDR3 is CASSQPGQYNEQFF. As DNA, the CDR3 is TGTGCCAGCAGCCAACCGGGACAGTACAATGAGCAGTTCTTC. The chain joins TRBV4-2 to TRBJ2-1, with 7 bases that match TRBD1. The trim removed 2 bases at V and 4 bases at J, leaving 2 bases unmatched. Germline V gene data show CDR1 as LGHNA and CDR2 as YNFKEQ. The CDR3 loop spans 14 amino acids.

The chain uses TRBV28 and TRBJ2-7, with D perhaps being TRBD1 or TRBD2 (5 bases each). The CDR3 length is 14 residues. Germline CDR1 and CDR2: MDHEN and SYDVKM. Trimming cost V 4 bases and J 3 bases, with 13 bases left between them. CDR3 in DNA: TGTGCCAGCAGTTCCGGGACGGGGAACTACGAGCAGTACTTC. Encoded protein: CASSSGTGNYEQYF.

J is TRBJ1-4 and V is TRBV18; 7 nucleotides align to TRBD1. The CDR3 runs to 14 residues. Germline V gives CDR1 KGHSH, CDR2 LQKENI. Trimming at V came to 3 bases and at J to 3 bases, leaving 1 base not matched to a gene. CDR3 coding DNA: TGTGCCAGCTCACCGGGGACAGCTAATGAAAAACTGTTTTTT. It translates to CASSPGTANEKLFF. Supplemented by reference TRBV18 and TRBJ1-4, the full variable domain reads NAGVMQNPRHLVRRRGQEARLRCSPMKGHSHVYWYRQLPEEGLKFMVYLQKENIIDESGMPKERFSAEFPKEGPSILRIQQVVRGDSAAYFCASSPGTANEKLFFGSGTQLSVL.

V and J are TRBV7-3 and TRBJ2-3, with D perhaps matching TRBD1 (5 bases). Per the germline V gene, CDR1 is SGHTA and CDR2 is FQGTGA. Trimming removed 3 bases at V and 2 bases at J, with 9 bases between. The CDR3 loop spans 14 amino acids. CDR3 sequence (DNA): TGTGCCAGCAGCTTTACAGGAACCACAGATACGCAGTATTTT. Protein: CASSFTGTTDTQYF.

The gene calls are TRBV25-1 and TRBJ1-2, with D unclear. The CDR3 extends over 13 amino acids. Trimming cost V 0 bases and J 3 bases, with 5 bases left between them. Germline lookup yields CDR1 MGHDK and CDR2 SYGVNS. The CDR3 nucleotides are TGTGCCAGCAGTGAATACCTCTACTATGGCTACACCTTC. This translates into CASSEYLYYGYTF.

V usage is TRBV2 and J usage is TRBJ1-4; D unresolved. The V gene lost 6 bases and the J gene lost 9 bases, with 8 bases spanning the gap. This CDR3 has 11 amino acids. Germline V lookup: CDR1 SNHLY, CDR2 FYNNEI. The CDR3 DNA reads as TGTGCCAGCAGCGAGTCCAAAAAACTGTTTTTT. Its translation is CASSESKKLFF.

The chain has TRBV7-6 and TRBJ2-3, with TRBD1 as a possible D gene (6 bases). CDR3 length equals 17 residues. Germline values: CDR1 SGHVS, CDR2 FNYEAQ. V was trimmed by 1 base and J by 0 bases, leaving 14 bases between them. The CDR3 spells CASSLGVGQGSTDTQYF. The CDR3 region has the DNA TGTGCCAGCAGCTTAGGGGTGGGCCAGGGGAGCACAGATACGCAGTATTTT.

This chain joins TRBV30 and TRBJ2-5, with a weak D call TRBD2 (6 bases). This CDR3 has 15 amino acids. Trimming left V 0 bases short and J 2 bases short, with 13 bases between. The germline CDR1 and CDR2 sequences are GTSNPN and SVGIG (reference sequence). The CDR3 nucleotides are TGTGCCTGGAGTGTACCCACGACTAGGCAAGAGACCCAGTACTTC. The encoded protein is CAWSVPTTRQETQYF.

The V call is TRBV24-1, the J call TRBJ2-3, with D unclear. The length of the CDR3 is 14 residues. V was cut by 4 bases and J by 11 bases, with 18 bases left in between. Looked up from germline, CDR1 is KGHDR and CDR2 is SFDVKD. CDR3 sequence (DNA): TGTGCCACCAGTGACCCCAGGACGGAGAGTGGGCAGTATTTT. It specifies CATSDPRTESGQYF.

The chain combines TRBV4-3 with TRBJ1-1; a possible D gene is TRBD1 (6 bases). Germline V lookup: CDR1 LGHNA, CDR2 YSLEER. This CDR3 is built from 13 residues. V shed 8 bases and J shed 0 bases, with 10 bases lying between them. The CDR3 nucleotides are TGCGCCAGCGCGGACAGCTTGAACACTGAAGCTTTCTTT. It translates to CASADSLNTEAFF.